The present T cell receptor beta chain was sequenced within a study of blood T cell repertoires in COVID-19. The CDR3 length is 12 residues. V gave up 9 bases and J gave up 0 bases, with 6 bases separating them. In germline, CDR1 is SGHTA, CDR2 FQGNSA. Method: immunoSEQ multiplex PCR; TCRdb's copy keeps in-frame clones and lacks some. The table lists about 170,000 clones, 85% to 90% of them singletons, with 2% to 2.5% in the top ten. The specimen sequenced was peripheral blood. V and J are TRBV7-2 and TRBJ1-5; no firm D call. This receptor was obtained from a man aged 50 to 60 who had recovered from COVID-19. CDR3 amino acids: CASGSSNQPQHF. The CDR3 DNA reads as TGTGCCAGTGGGAGTAGCAATCAGCCCCAGCATTTT.